The 10 T cell receptor beta chains below all came from one sample that was sequenced in a study of T cell responses to AZD1222 COVID-19 vaccine. The method was immunoSEQ multiplex PCR; TCRdb's version includes in-frame clones alone and lacks a portion of them. The table records fewer than 150,000 clones, around 86% of them present only once. The source material was peripheral blood, sampled on day 0 of AZD1222 vaccination. The receptors stem from an adult in good health.

This chain connects TRBV7-8 to TRBJ1-5; D possibly corresponds to TRBD1 (5 bases). With 1 base removed from V and 0 bases from J, the gap between germline ends came to 13 bases. The CDR3 sequence is 17 residues long. Germline V gene sequence: CDR1 SGHVS, CDR2 FQNEAQ. The CDR3 DNA reads as TGTGCCAGCAGCTTAGGGGGACGGACTTATAGCAATCAGCCCCAGCATTTT. Its translation is CASSLGGRTYSNQPQHF.

The chain carries TRBV25-1 and TRBJ1-2; D might be TRBD1 (5 bases). The CDR3 loop spans 13 amino acids. V lost 4 bases to trimming and J lost 8 bases, with 14 bases between them. Germline V CDR1 and CDR2: MGHDK, SYGVNS. The CDR3 coding sequence is TGTGCCAGCAGTGCCGGGACTTCCAAGGGCTACACCTTC. Its protein is CASSAGTSKGYTF.

V usage is TRBV6-6 and J usage is TRBJ1-1; D uncertain. Germline V gene lookup returns CDR1 MNHNY and CDR2 SVGAGI (reference sequence). The V end lost 2 bases, the J end lost 5 bases, and 9 bases lay between the germline ends. The CDR3 consists of 13 residues. In nucleotides, the CDR3 is TGTGCCAGCAGTTACGGGAGGGAAACTGAAGCTTTCTTT. The encoded protein is CASSYGRETEAFF.

This chain uses TRBV4-2 with TRBJ2-1, with TRBD2 as a possible D gene (7 bases). Trimming shortened V by 8 bases and J by 5 bases, and 25 bases separated the two germline ends. Germline V gene sequence: CDR1 LGHNA, CDR2 YNFKEQ. The CDR3 is made up of 17 amino acids. This CDR3 reads CASRTVFRGAEDNEQFF. The CDR3 DNA sequence: TGTGCCAGCCGCACAGTTTTCCGGGGGGCTGAGGACAATGAGCAGTTCTTC.

V is TRBV14 and J is TRBJ2-7, with TRBD1 matching over 8 bases. Per germline, CDR1 SGHDN and CDR2 FVKESK. CDR3 length equals 14 residues. V lost 4 bases, J lost 6 bases, and 8 bases stayed unmatched. Here the CDR3 DNA reads TGTGCCAGCAGCCCTAGGACAGGGACGGGCGAGCAGTACTTC. This gives the protein CASSPRTGTGEQYF.

The chain combines TRBV2 with TRBJ2-1; D remains unclear. CDR3 length equals 17 residues. CDR1 is SNHLY and CDR2 is FYNNEI in the germline V gene. V was cut by 6 bases and J by 0 bases, with 18 bases left in between. The CDR3 loop reads CASRVRSYSSSYNEQFF. CDR3 nucleotides: TGTGCCAGCAGGGTTCGGTCCTATTCAAGCTCCTACAATGAGCAGTTCTTC.

This clone has only a few counts. This chain connects TRBV20-1 to TRBJ2-3, with TRBD2 as a possible D gene (5 bases). Per the germline V gene, CDR1 is DFQATT and CDR2 is SNEGSKA (reference sequence). CDR3 length: 14 amino acids. The ends were cut back, 3 bases at V and 2 bases at J, with 12 bases in the middle. CDR3 nucleotide sequence: TGCAGTGCTAGTAGAGCGGAAGACACAGATACGCAGTATTTT. Translated, it gives CSASRAEDTDTQYF.

The chain is built from TRBV6-1 and TRBJ1-6; no firm D call. CDR3 length equals 16 residues. V was trimmed by 4 bases and J by 13 bases, leaving 23 bases between them. CDR1 is MNHNS and CDR2 is SASEGT in the germline V gene. In nucleotides, the CDR3 is TGTGCCAGCAGTGTCACCGGGTGGCTCAACCTCGGGCCCCTCCACTTT. Translating gives CASSVTGWLNLGPLHF.

As regards this clone: The junction differs from germline at one of its ends, possibly a read error. CDR3 in amino acids: CASSLAGGNYEQYF. As DNA, the CDR3 is TGTGCCAGCAGCCTAGCGGGGGGGAACTACGAGCAGTACTTC. This chain connects TRBV7-2 to TRBJ2-7; 12 bases agree with TRBD2. Per the germline V gene, CDR1 is SGHTA and CDR2 is FQGNSA. CDR3 length equals 14 residues. The full variable domain, with the rest looked up from reference TRBV7-2 and TRBJ2-7, is GAGVSQSPSNKVTEKGKDVELRCDPISGHTALYWYRQSLGQGLEFLIYFQGNSAPDKSGLPSDRFSAERTGGSVSTLTIQRTQQEDSAVYLCASSLAGGNYEQYFGPGTRLTVT.

CDR3 in amino acids: CASSPRETQYF. The CDR3 DNA reads as TGTGCCAGCTCACCGAGGGAGACCCAGTACTTC. The V and J genes are TRBV18 and TRBJ2-5; D uncertain. From germline, CDR1 is KGHSH and CDR2 LQKENI. This CDR3 is 11 amino acids long. The V and J ends lost 3 bases and 5 bases respectively, with 4 bases between them.